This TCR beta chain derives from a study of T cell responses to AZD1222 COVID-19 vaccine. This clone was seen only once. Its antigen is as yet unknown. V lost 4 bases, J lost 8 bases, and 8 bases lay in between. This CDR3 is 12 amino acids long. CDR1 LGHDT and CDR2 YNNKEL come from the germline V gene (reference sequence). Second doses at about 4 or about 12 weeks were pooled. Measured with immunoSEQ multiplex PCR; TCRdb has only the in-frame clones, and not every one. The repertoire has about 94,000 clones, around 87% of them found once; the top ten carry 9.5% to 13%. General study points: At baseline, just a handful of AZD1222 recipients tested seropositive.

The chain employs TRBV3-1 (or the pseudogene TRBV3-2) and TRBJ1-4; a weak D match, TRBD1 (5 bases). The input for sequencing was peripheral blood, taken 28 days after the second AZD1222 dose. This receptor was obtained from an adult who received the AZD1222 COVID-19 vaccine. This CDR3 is CASSRWGEKLFF. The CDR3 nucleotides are TGTGCCAGCAGCCGGTGGGGGGAAAAACTGTTTTTT.